The 24 T cell receptor beta chains below were found in one sample sequenced in a study of read filtering for tumor transcriptome and immune sequencing (dated by TCRdb to the early 2020s). Sequencing relied on an Illumina HiSeq 4000. The Immunoverse kit was used to build TCR libraries from 400 ng RNA, with molecular barcoded adaptors covering alpha/delta and beta/gamma chains. TCRdb's own reprocessing of the public reads used fastp at Q25 and MiXCR and kept productive beta chains. CDR3 protein duplicates are merged, each entry listing the most common genes and DNA. In all, the sample holds roughly 90,000 distinct CDR3 sequences, and 20% to 25% of those were seen once. About 10% of the sample lies in the top ten. Sequenced input: a population of CD138-negative cells sorted from bone marrow. The label giving this sample's cell subset or site can be read as: bone marrow mononuclear cells depleted of CD138+ plasma/myeloma cells by negative magnetic selection. Receptors originate from a donor older than 35 with multiple myeloma.

This clonotype occurred a few times. V is TRBV6-2 or TRBV6-3 and J is TRBJ1-5, with D possibly being TRBD1 (5 bases). This CDR3 spans 15 amino acids. V gave up 8 bases and J gave up 4 bases, with 18 bases separating them. CDR1 is MNHEY and CDR2 is SVGEGT in the germline V gene. The chain's CDR3 is CASAARTEGNQPQHF. The CDR3, as DNA: TGTGCCAGCGCTGCACGGACTGAGGGGAATCAGCCCCAGCATTTT.

This clonotype was recorded at least ten times. The genes are TRBV28 and TRBJ1-4, with 8 bases lining up with TRBD1. The V segment lost 6 bases and the J segment 8 bases; nucleotides outside the gene matches: 8. The CDR3 contains 14 residues. Germline V CDR1 and CDR2: MDHEN, SYDVKM. The CDR3 is CASSPGGYREKLFF. CDR3 bases: TGTGCCAGCAGCCCAGGGGGCTATAGGGAAAAACTGTTTTTT.

This clonotype was observed many times. The chain combines TRBV2 with TRBJ1-2; D gene ambiguous. CDR1 and CDR2 from the germline V gene are SNHLY and FYNNEI. The CDR3 has 13 residues. V was shortened by 4 bases and J by 4 bases, with 10 bases between the two germline ends. The CDR3 bases are TGTGCCAGCAGTGTCAACTCCGGCTATGGCTACACCTTC. It translates to CASSVNSGYGYTF.

This clonotype was counted many times. J is TRBJ2-4 and V is TRBV3-1, with TRBD1 as a possible D gene (6 bases). Deletions cut 5 bases from V and 11 bases from J, with 16 bases between. The germline CDR1 and CDR2 sequences are LGHDT and YNNKEL (reference sequence). There are 13 residues in the CDR3. CDR3 residues: CASSYGTSGLQYF. The CDR3 region has the DNA TGTGCCAGCAGCTATGGGACATCGGGGCTTCAGTACTTC.

This clonotype was counted many times. V usage is TRBV7-2 and J usage is TRBJ1-5, with TRBD1 matching over 7 bases. CDR1 is SGHTA, CDR2 FQGNSA, per germline. This CDR3 region has 14 residues. Trimming cost V 10 bases and J 6 bases; bases outside gene matches: 12. The CDR3 region is CATPGPGGGQPQHF. CDR3 DNA sequence: TGTGCCACCCCTGGGCCAGGGGGGGGTCAGCCCCAGCATTTT.

This clonotype was seen many times. The rearrangement uses TRBV7-3 and TRBJ1-1, with 12 positions matching TRBD1. The CDR3 covers 15 residues. The ends lost 6 bases at V and 4 bases at J; junction bases unmatched: 6. Germline V lookup: CDR1 SGHTA, CDR2 FQGTGA. The CDR3 nucleotides are TGTGCCAGCAGTTTACAGGGACAGGGGGCCACTGAAGCTTTCTTT. Translated, it gives CASSLQGQGATEAFF.

This clonotype was picked up many times. The genes are TRBV7-9 and TRBJ2-7; a weak D match, TRBD1 (7 bases). The ends were cut back, 1 base at V and 2 bases at J, with 18 bases in the middle. The CDR3 consists of 17 residues. Per the germline V gene, CDR1 is SEHNR and CDR2 is FQNEAQ (reference sequence). The CDR3 DNA follows: TGTGCCAGCAGCTTAGGCCAGGGGGGCGGACACACCTACGAGCAGTACTTC. It yields the protein CASSLGQGGGHTYEQYF.

At least ten counts were recorded for this clonotype. V is TRBV9 and J is TRBJ1-6, with 10 bases matching TRBD1. With 3 bases clipped from V and 10 bases from J, the junction kept 7 bases outside the gene matches. In germline, CDR1 is SGDLS, CDR2 YYNGEE. This CDR3 is built from 15 residues. The DNA for the CDR3 is TGTGCCAGCAGCGCGACCGGGACAGGGGACTCACCCCTCCACTTT. Translated: CASSATGTGDSPLHF.

A remark on this clonotype: A much bigger clone sits one base away, suggesting this may be a read error. J is TRBJ2-6 and V is TRBV29-1; the D call may be TRBD1 or TRBD2 (5 bases each). CDR3 length: 13 residues. Germline V CDR1 and CDR2: SQVTM, ANQGSEA. CDR3 coding DNA: TGCAGCGTTCGAGTGGTCGGGGCCAGCGTCCTGACTTTC. This encodes CSVRVVGASVLTF. Complete variable domain (other parts from reference TRBV29-1 and TRBJ2-6): SAVISQKPSRDICQRGTSLTIQCQVDSQVTMMFWYRQQPGQSLTLIATANQGSEATYESGFVIDKFPISRPNLTFSTLTVSNMSPEDSSIYLCSVRVVGASVLTFGAGSRLTVL.

This clonotype was detected a few times. The V and J genes are TRBV5-1 and TRBJ2-5, with D tentatively TRBD2 (6 bases). The CDR3 runs 15 residues. The germline V gene has CDR1 SGHRS and CDR2 YFSETQ. V gave up 5 bases and J gave up 5 bases, with 19 bases separating them. The CDR3 region has the DNA TGCGCCAGCAGACGCGGGAATTCTTTTGAGGAGACCCAGTACTTC. It encodes CASRRGNSFEETQYF.

This clonotype was counted ten times or more. The CDR3 loop is CASSPITDTQYF. In DNA, the CDR3 is TGTGCCAGCAGCCCGATCACAGATACGCAGTATTTT. The chain joins TRBV7-2 to TRBJ2-3; the D is unclear. This CDR3 contains 12 residues. The V gene lost 5 bases and the J gene lost 2 bases, with 5 bases spanning the gap. Looked up from germline, CDR1 is SGHTA and CDR2 is FQGNSA.

This clonotype was observed at least ten times. The rearrangement uses TRBV19 and TRBJ2-2; the match to TRBD2 covers 13 bases. CDR1 is LNHDA and CDR2 is SQIVND in the germline V gene (reference sequence). With V trimmed by 8 bases and J by 5 bases, 8 bases remained unmatched. The CDR3 spans 16 residues. The CDR3 here is CASSLRTSGGTGELFF. The CDR3 nucleotides are TGTGCCAGTTCCCTCCGGACTAGCGGGGGAACCGGGGAGCTGTTTTTT.

This clonotype was seen at least ten times. The rearrangement links TRBV5-1 to TRBJ1-1, with D possibly TRBD1 on 5 matching bases. The CDR3 loop spans 15 amino acids. Germline V gene sequence: CDR1 SGHRS, CDR2 YFSETQ. Trimming stripped 4 bases from V and 1 base from J, with 14 bases between. CDR3: CASSPPGGGNTEAFF. CDR3 coding DNA: TGCGCCAGCAGCCCGCCCGGCGGGGGGAACACTGAAGCTTTCTTT.

This chain connects TRBV20-1 to TRBJ2-5; D may be TRBD1 or TRBD2 (5 bases each). Trimming removed 6 bases at V and 2 bases at J, with 13 bases between. The CDR3 sequence is 13 residues long. Germline V gene sequence: CDR1 DFQATT, CDR2 SNEGSKA (reference sequence). In nucleotides, the CDR3 is TGCAGTGCCCCCGAGAGGGGACAAGAGACCCAGTACTTC. Translating it yields CSAPERGQETQYF.

This clonotype was seen many times. The chain joins TRBV19 to TRBJ1-6; tentative D call: TRBD1 (5 bases). V lost 8 bases and J lost 7, with 12 bases in between. CDR1 is LNHDA, CDR2 SQIVND, per germline (reference sequence). The CDR3 extends over 13 amino acids. The CDR3 coding sequence is TGTGCCAGTGCGACCGGGGCGAATTCACCCCTCCACTTT. Amino acids: CASATGANSPLHF.

This clonotype was seen a handful of times. V usage is TRBV6-5 and J usage is TRBJ2-1; D is unclear. The CDR3 is 16 amino acids. CDR1 is MNHEY, CDR2 SVGAGI, per germline. With 6 bases removed from V and 9 bases from J, the gap between germline ends came to 24 bases. The CDR3 region has the DNA TGTGCCAGCAGATGGACGGTCCGGGCCCCTCGGAGTGAGCAGTTCTTC. Its translation is CASRWTVRAPRSEQFF.

The sample holds many counts of this clonotype. This rearrangement joins TRBV2 to TRBJ2-3; the D call may be TRBD1 or TRBD2 (6 bases each). The CDR3 runs to 13 residues. Trimming took off 7 bases at V and 3 bases at J, with 11 bases between the two ends. Germline CDR1 reads SNHLY; CDR2 reads FYNNEI. CDR3 loop: CASKVGGTDTQYF. CDR3 nucleotide sequence: TGTGCCAGCAAAGTAGGGGGGACAGATACGCAGTATTTT.

This clonotype was counted many times. This chain uses TRBV10-2 with TRBJ1-2; D not resolved. V lost 7 bases to trimming and J lost 2 bases, with 14 bases between them. This CDR3 is 14 amino acids long. CDR1 and CDR2 (germline): WSHSY, SAAADI. The chain's CDR3 is CASTESSENYGYTF. The CDR3 bases are TGCGCCAGCACCGAGTCGAGCGAAAACTATGGCTACACCTTC.

As concerns this clonotype: With a much larger clone just one base away, this may be a read error. This rearrangement joins TRBV3-1 to TRBJ2-2, with 7 bases fitting TRBD1. Germline V lookup: CDR1 LGHDT, CDR2 YNNKEL (reference sequence). The CDR3 runs 14 residues. The CDR3 region has the DNA TGTGCCAGCAGCCAACAGGGGGACACCGGGGAGCTGTCTTTT. Translated, it gives CASSQQGDTGELSF.

This clonotype showed up just a few times. The chain links TRBV6-2 or TRBV6-3 to TRBJ2-5; 7 bases are a match to TRBD2. Trimming removed 6 bases from V and 9 bases from J; junction bases left unmatched: 7. Germline V gene sequence: CDR1 MNHEY, CDR2 SVGEGT. This CDR3 contains 12 residues. The DNA for the CDR3 is TGTGCCAGCAGCCGGGACTACCCCTCCCAGTACTTC. It encodes CASSRDYPSQYF.

Ten or more counts support this clonotype. The chain employs TRBV7-9 and TRBJ1-1, with D tentatively TRBD1 (5 bases). Germline loops: CDR1 SEHNR, CDR2 FQNEAQ (reference sequence). The CDR3 sequence is 14 residues long. The germline V and J ends were trimmed by 5 bases and 7 bases, with 17 bases remaining between them. CDR3 residues: CASSRPSRQLEAFF. The CDR3 bases are TGTGCCAGCAGCCGTCCCAGTCGACAGCTTGAAGCTTTCTTT. Drawing the rest from reference TRBV7-9 and TRBJ1-1, the complete variable domain is DTGVSQNPRHKITKRGQNVTFRCDPISEHNRLYWYRQTLGQGPEFLTYFQNEAQLEKSRLLSDRFSAERPKGSFSTLEIQRTEQGDSAMYLCASSRPSRQLEAFFGQGTRLTVV.

In its sample, this clonotype was seen many times. The rearrangement links TRBV29-1 to TRBJ2-7, with D tentatively TRBD1 or TRBD2 (5 bases each). V lost 4 bases to trimming and J lost 0 bases, with 7 bases between them. Germline V gives CDR1 SQVTM, CDR2 ANQGSEA. This CDR3 contains 12 residues. CDR3 nucleotide sequence: TGCAGCGTTGTGGGGGTCTCCTACGAGCAGTACTTC. Its protein product is CSVVGVSYEQYF.

At least ten counts were recorded for this clonotype. This chain joins TRBV5-1 and TRBJ2-1; a possible D gene is TRBD2 (6 bases). V lost 1 base to trimming and J lost 4 bases, with 12 bases between them. This CDR3 comprises 15 residues. Germline-derived CDR1 and CDR2 are SGHRS and YFSETQ. Written as DNA, the CDR3 is TGCGCCAGCAGCTTGCAGGGAGGCAGTTACAATGAGCAGTTCTTC. This sequence encodes CASSLQGGSYNEQFF.

For this clonotype: A read error is the likely source, as a far larger clone sits one nucleotide away. This chain joins TRBV11-2 and TRBJ2-7; D gene unclear. Germline CDR1 reads SGHAT; CDR2 reads FQNNGV. The germline V and J ends were trimmed by 0 bases and 7 bases, with 16 bases remaining between them. This CDR3 has 15 amino acids. In DNA, the CDR3 is TGTGCCAGCAGCTTAGACTGGAACTCCTACAATGAGCAGTACTTC. It codes for CASSLDWNSYNEQYF.